These 23 T cell receptor beta chains came from one sample sequenced in a study of shared clonotypes between healthy human individuals (dated by TCRdb to about 2020). Library construction relied on the immunoSEQ multiplex PCR assay. Sourced from immuneACCESS, this table was stored by TCRdb with only in-frame sequences that have V and J called. A share of the clones is absent; for the studies checked, an unresolved V gene accounts for under half, and the remainder has no known explanation. This sample holds 2.5 million or so clones; around nine tenths were observed only once. The ten largest account for around 0.14% of the sample. Sequenced sample: naive CD4+ T cells sorted from blood. The cell subset or site label, as the study defines it: CD45RA+ positively selected. All receptors come from a man aged 18-30 years in good health.

The chain uses TRBV5-1 and TRBJ2-5, with TRBD1 matching 8 bases. From germline, CDR1 is SGHRS and CDR2 YFSETQ. Trimming at V came to 4 bases and at J to 2 bases, leaving 7 bases not matched to a gene. The CDR3 extends over 15 amino acids. CDR3 coding DNA: TGCGCCAGCAGCCGTGAAAACAGGGGGCAAGAGACCCAGTACTTC. It is translated as CASSRENRGQETQYF.

This chain uses TRBV12-2 with TRBJ2-7. TRBV12-2 is a pseudogene. This CDR3 is built from 16 residues. The CDR3 region has the DNA TGTGCAAGTCGCTTAGGACCGTCTGCCGCGTTGTACGAGCAGTACTTC. Amino acids: CASRLGPSAALYEQYF.

This clone was recorded a few times. The chain has TRBV15 and TRBJ2-7; TRBD2 is a possible D gene (6 bases). The CDR3 sequence is 15 residues long. Trimming removed 3 bases at V and 3 bases at J, with 15 bases between. Germline V gives CDR1 LNHNV, CDR2 YYDKDF (reference sequence). CDR3 sequence (DNA): TGTGCCACCAGCAGGGAGGAGGGCGCGATCTACGAGCAGTACTTC. Amino acid sequence: CATSREEGAIYEQYF.

This clone was counted between two and nine times. The rearrangement joins TRBV2 to TRBJ2-7; a possible D gene is TRBD1 (6 bases). This CDR3 has 14 amino acids. The V and J ends lost 6 bases and 6 bases respectively, with 18 bases between them. Germline V CDR1 and CDR2: SNHLY, FYNNEI. The CDR3 is CASSQEGDLGEQYF. In nucleotides, the CDR3 is TGTGCCAGCAGCCAAGAGGGGGACCTCGGCGAGCAGTACTTC.

V gene TRBV28 combines with J gene TRBJ2-1; TRBD2 matches at 8 bases. Germline CDR1 MDHEN, CDR2 SYDVKM. The V gene end was trimmed by 10 bases and the J gene end by 7 bases; junction bases not matched to a gene: 15. CDR3 length equals 15 residues. The CDR3 spells CATRTAGVTMNEQFF. The CDR3 DNA is TGTGCCACTCGGACAGCGGGAGTTACCATGAATGAGCAGTTCTTC.

This chain connects TRBV11-2 to TRBJ2-4, with D possibly being TRBD1 (6 bases). Germline CDR1 SGHAT, CDR2 FQNNGV. V was cut by 5 bases and J by 1 base, with 15 bases left in between. CDR3 size: 16 residues. This CDR3 reads CASSPGVIGAKNIQYF. The DNA for the CDR3 is TGTGCCAGCAGCCCAGGGGTGATAGGGGCCAAAAACATTCAGTACTTC.

The rearrangement joins TRBV5-1 to TRBJ2-2; 7 nucleotides line up with TRBD1. In germline, CDR1 is SGHRS, CDR2 YFSETQ. Unmatched junction bases numbered 7, after V lost 2 bases and J lost 0 bases. The CDR3 length is 17 residues. CDR3 sequence reads: CASSFAQDRTNTGELFF. The DNA of the CDR3 is TGCGCCAGCAGCTTTGCGCAGGACAGGACGAACACCGGGGAGCTGTTTTTT.

This chain connects TRBV5-7 to TRBJ2-7; D remains unclear. TRBV5-7 is known as an ORF, though its function is uncertain. CDR3 length: 15 amino acids. Trimming removed 0 bases from V and 0 bases from J, with 10 bases in between. CDR3 region: CASSLVFPGSYEQYF. In nucleotides, the CDR3 is TGTGCCAGCAGCTTGGTCTTCCCAGGCTCCTACGAGCAGTACTTC.

The chain is built from TRBV10-3 and TRBJ2-6; D remains unclear. The CDR3 extends over 16 amino acids. The V end was cut by 0 bases, the J end by 0 bases, with 6 bases between. Germline assignment: CDR1 ENHRY and CDR2 SYGVKD. The CDR3 bases are TGTGCCATCAGTGAGTCTGCCTCCTCTGGGGCCAACGTCCTGACTTTC. Translating gives CAISESASSGANVLTF.

This chain's CDR3 is CASSLGAVTNSPLHF. CDR3 nucleotide sequence: TGTGCCAGCAGCTTAGGTGCGGTCACTAATTCACCCCTCCACTTT. This chain joins TRBV7-2 and TRBJ1-6, with D uncertain. Germline V lookup: CDR1 SGHTA, CDR2 FQGNSA. V shed 1 base and J shed 6 bases, with 10 bases lying between them. CDR3 length: 15 residues.

In DNA form, the CDR3 reads TGTGCCAGCAGCTTAGCATATAGCACAGATACGCAGTATTTT. Residues: CASSLAYSTDTQYF. The chain recombines TRBV13 with TRBJ2-3; D ambiguous. Germline V gene sequence: CDR1 PRHDT, CDR2 FYEKMQ (reference sequence). This CDR3 comprises 14 residues. V shed 1 base and J shed 0 bases, with 5 bases lying between them.

This clone occurred once. The chain uses TRBV5-1 and TRBJ2-3; 9 positions match TRBD1. Germline V gives CDR1 SGHRS, CDR2 YFSETQ. The CDR3 contains 22 residues. Trimming at V came to 8 bases and at J to 3 bases, leaving 31 bases not matched to a gene. CDR3 DNA sequence: TGCGCCAGTAGCAGTCCCCAGCTCGGGACAGGGCCCCTCCCGGGTCGTACAGATACGCAGTATTTT. It specifies CASSSPQLGTGPLPGRTDTQYF. Complete variable domain (other parts from reference TRBV5-1 and TRBJ2-3): KAGVTQTPRYLIKTRGQQVTLSCSPISGHRSVSWYQQTPGQGLQFLFEYFSETQRNKGNFPGRFSGRQFSNSRSEMNVSTLELGDSALYLCASSSPQLGTGPLPGRTDTQYFGPGTRLTVL.

This chain joins TRBV28 and TRBJ2-5; 11 nucleotides align to TRBD2. The CDR3 contains 15 residues. The ends lost 2 bases at V and 3 bases at J; junction bases unmatched: 2. The germline CDR1 and CDR2 sequences are MDHEN and SYDVKM. This chain's CDR3 is CASSLRGLAEETQYF. Written as DNA, the CDR3 is TGTGCCAGCAGTTTAAGGGGACTAGCGGAAGAGACCCAGTACTTC.

This chain links TRBV5-1 with TRBJ1-6; TRBD1 agrees at 9 bases. Germline V lookup: CDR1 SGHRS, CDR2 YFSETQ. This CDR3 region has 16 residues. The V gene end was trimmed by 3 bases and the J gene end by 5 bases; junction bases not matched to a gene: 6. In DNA, the CDR3 is TGCGCCAGCAGCTCGGGACAGGGTGGGAATAATTCACCCCTCCACTTT. Translated: CASSSGQGGNNSPLHF.

The chain has TRBV12-5 and TRBJ1-2, with D perhaps TRBD1 (5 bases). Germline assignment: CDR1 LGHNT and CDR2 FRNRAP. Trimming took 0 bases from V and 4 from J, leaving 12 bases between them. The CDR3 runs to 15 residues. The CDR3 DNA follows: TGTGCTAGTGGTTTGGTAGACAGATTCTTCTATGGCTACACCTTC. This sequence encodes CASGLVDRFFYGYTF.

This rearrangement joins TRBV7-3 to TRBJ1-1, with D possibly TRBD1 on 6 matching bases. Germline values: CDR1 SGHTA, CDR2 FQGTGA. This CDR3 comprises 14 residues. The V end was cut by 2 bases, the J end by 5 bases, with 12 bases between. CDR3 residues: CASSLVGGGTEAFF. DNA of the CDR3: TGTGCCAGCAGCTTAGTTGGAGGGGGAACTGAAGCTTTCTTT.

Concerning this clone itself: The sample carries other DNA sequences with the same CDR3. The V call is TRBV11-2, the J call TRBJ2-7; D is unresolved. The CDR3 sequence is 12 residues long. Trimming took off 1 base at V and 6 bases at J, with 7 bases between the two ends. Per germline, CDR1 SGHAT and CDR2 FQNNGV. CDR3 sequence: CASSLGVGEQYF. Here the CDR3 DNA reads TGTGCCAGCAGCTTAGGAGTTGGCGAGCAGTACTTC.

The chain recombines TRBV5-1 with TRBJ1-4, with D tentatively TRBD1 (5 bases). The germline gives CDR1 SGHRS, CDR2 YFSETQ. Trimming left V 4 bases short and J 8 bases short, with 12 bases between. There are 13 residues in the CDR3. The CDR3 here is CASSGQQGEKLFF. The CDR3, as DNA: TGCGCCAGCAGCGGCCAGCAGGGAGAAAAACTGTTTTTT.

The chain uses TRBV5-4 and TRBJ2-1, with 13 bases aligning to TRBD2. Germline trimming cut 0 bases from V and 11 bases from J; bases unmatched to any gene: 5. Germline CDR1 is SGHNT and CDR2 is YYREEE (reference sequence). The CDR3 length is 15 residues. CDR3 in amino acids: CASSLAGTSGEKQFF. CDR3 nucleotides: TGTGCCAGCAGCTTGGCGGGGACTAGCGGGGAGAAGCAGTTCTTC. The full variable domain, rest sourced from reference TRBV5-4 and TRBJ2-1, is ETGVTQSPTHLIKTRGQQVTLRCSSQSGHNTVSWYQQALGQGPQFIFQYYREEENGRGNFPPRFSGLQFPNYSSELNVNALELDDSALYLCASSLAGTSGEKQFFGPGTRLTVL.

The V call is TRBV15, the J call TRBJ2-7; 10 bases fit TRBD1. V gave up 5 bases and J gave up 0 bases; unmatched junction bases: 4. The CDR3 is 15 residues long. CDR1 is LNHNV and CDR2 is YYDKDF in the germline V gene (reference sequence). CDR3 sequence: CATSERTGGSYEQYF. The CDR3 bases are TGTGCCACCAGCGAGAGGACAGGGGGCTCCTACGAGCAGTACTTC.

This sequence joins TRBV7-8 and TRBJ2-7; D is ambiguous. This CDR3 has 12 amino acids. The germline gives CDR1 SGHVS, CDR2 FQNEAQ. V dropped 5 bases and J dropped 5 bases, with 10 bases sitting between them. In nucleotides, the CDR3 is TGTGCCAGCAGCCTCATTGGTAACGAGCAGTACTTC. It encodes CASSLIGNEQYF.

The chain links TRBV5-4 to TRBJ1-6; 9 bases are a match to TRBD1. Germline V gives CDR1 SGHNT, CDR2 YYREEE (reference sequence). After removal of 4 bases from V and 8 bases from J, the junction contained 10 bases not matched to a gene. The CDR3 runs to 16 residues. The CDR3 region has the DNA TGTGCCAGCAGCCGTGTGGCGGGACAGGGAGATTCACCCCTCCACTTT. It is translated as CASSRVAGQGDSPLHF.

This clone was counted a few times. The V call is TRBV4-1, the J call TRBJ1-1; D gene uncertain. This CDR3 spans 16 amino acids. The V and J ends lost 2 bases and 5 bases respectively, with 18 bases between them. In germline, CDR1 is MGHRA, CDR2 YSYEKL. The CDR3 DNA is TGCGCCAGCAGCCAACAACCCTTGGGTGTATGGACTGAAGCTTTCTTT. Translation: CASSQQPLGVWTEAFF.